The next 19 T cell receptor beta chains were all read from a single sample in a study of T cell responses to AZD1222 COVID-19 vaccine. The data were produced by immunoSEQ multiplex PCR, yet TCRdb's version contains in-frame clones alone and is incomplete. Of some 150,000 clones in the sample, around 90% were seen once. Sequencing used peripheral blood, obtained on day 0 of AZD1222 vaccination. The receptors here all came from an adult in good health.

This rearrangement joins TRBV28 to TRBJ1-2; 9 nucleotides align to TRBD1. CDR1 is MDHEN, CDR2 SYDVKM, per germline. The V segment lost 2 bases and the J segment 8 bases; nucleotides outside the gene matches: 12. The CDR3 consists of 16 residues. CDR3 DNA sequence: TGTGCCAGCAGTTTAGAACATCCGGGACAGGGAGGAGGCTACACCTTC. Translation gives CASSLEHPGQGGGYTF.

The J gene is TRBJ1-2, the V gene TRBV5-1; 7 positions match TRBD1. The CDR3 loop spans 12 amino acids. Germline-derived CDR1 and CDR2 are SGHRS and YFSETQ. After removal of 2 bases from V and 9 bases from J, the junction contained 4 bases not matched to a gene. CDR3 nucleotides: TGCGCCAGCAGCTTCGGGACAGACAGCTACACCTTC. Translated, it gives CASSFGTDSYTF.

As DNA, the CDR3 is TGTGCCAGTAGTATATCGCGTAGTGAGGACATTCAGTACTTC. Translating it yields CASSISRSEDIQYF. The V gene is TRBV19, the J gene TRBJ2-4; D unresolved. This CDR3 is built from 14 residues. CDR1 LNHDA and CDR2 SQIVND come from the germline V gene (reference sequence). V was trimmed by 2 bases and J by 8 bases, leaving 13 bases between them.

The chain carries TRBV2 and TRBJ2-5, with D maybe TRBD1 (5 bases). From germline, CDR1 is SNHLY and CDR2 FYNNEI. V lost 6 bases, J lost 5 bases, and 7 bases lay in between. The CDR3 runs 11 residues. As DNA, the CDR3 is TGTGCCAGCAGCTCAGGGGAGACCCAGTACTTC. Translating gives CASSSGETQYF.

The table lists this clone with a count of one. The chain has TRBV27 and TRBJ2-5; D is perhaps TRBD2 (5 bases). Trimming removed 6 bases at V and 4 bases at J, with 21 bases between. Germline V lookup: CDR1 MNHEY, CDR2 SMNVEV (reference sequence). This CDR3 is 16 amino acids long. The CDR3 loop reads CASSPAGYFSGETQYF. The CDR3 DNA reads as TGTGCCAGCAGCCCCGCGGGTTACTTCTCGGGAGAGACCCAGTACTTC.

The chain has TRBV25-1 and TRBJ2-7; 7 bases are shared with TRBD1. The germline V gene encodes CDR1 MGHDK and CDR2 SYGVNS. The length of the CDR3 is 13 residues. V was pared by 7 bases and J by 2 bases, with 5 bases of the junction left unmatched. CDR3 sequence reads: CASTPGGAYEQYF. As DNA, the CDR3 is TGTGCCAGCACCCCAGGGGGAGCCTACGAGCAGTACTTC.

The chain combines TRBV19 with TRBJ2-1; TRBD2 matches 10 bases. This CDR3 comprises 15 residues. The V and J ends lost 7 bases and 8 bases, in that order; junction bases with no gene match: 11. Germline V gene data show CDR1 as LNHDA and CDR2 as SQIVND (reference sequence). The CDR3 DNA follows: TGTGCCAGTACAAGTCTTCTAGCGGGAGTCTATGAGCAGTTCTTC. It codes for CASTSLLAGVYEQFF. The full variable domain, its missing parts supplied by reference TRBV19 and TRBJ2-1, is DGGITQSPKYLFRKEGQNVTLSCEQNLNHDAMYWYRQDPGQGLRLIYYSQIVNDFQKGDIAEGYSVSREKKESFPLTVTSAQKNPTAFYLCASTSLLAGVYEQFFGPGTRLTVL.

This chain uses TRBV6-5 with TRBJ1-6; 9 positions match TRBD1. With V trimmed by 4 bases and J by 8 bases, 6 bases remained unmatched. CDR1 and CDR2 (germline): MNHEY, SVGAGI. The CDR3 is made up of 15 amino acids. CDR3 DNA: TGTGCCAGCAGTTCCGAACGGACAGGGGATTCACCCCTCCACTTT. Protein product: CASSSERTGDSPLHF.

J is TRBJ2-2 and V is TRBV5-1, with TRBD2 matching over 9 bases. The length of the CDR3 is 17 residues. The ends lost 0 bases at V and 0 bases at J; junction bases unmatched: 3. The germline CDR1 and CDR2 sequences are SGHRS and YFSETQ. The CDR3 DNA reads TGCGCCAGCAGCTTGGAGGCTAGCGGGGCGAACACCGGGGAGCTGTTTTTT. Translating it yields CASSLEASGANTGELFF.

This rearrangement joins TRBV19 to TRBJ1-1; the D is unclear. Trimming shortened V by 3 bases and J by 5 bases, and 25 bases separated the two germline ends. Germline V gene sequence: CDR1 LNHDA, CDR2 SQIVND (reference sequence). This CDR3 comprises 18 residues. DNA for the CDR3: TGTGCCAGTAGTATTCAGTCCTTATCCCGGACCCAAGGGACTGAAGCTTTCTTT. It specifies CASSIQSLSRTQGTEAFF.

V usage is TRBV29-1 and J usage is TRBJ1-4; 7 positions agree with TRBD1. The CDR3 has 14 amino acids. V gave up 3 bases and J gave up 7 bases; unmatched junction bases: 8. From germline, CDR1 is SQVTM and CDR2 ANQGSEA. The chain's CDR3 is CSVDMRSGGEKLFF. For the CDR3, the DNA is TGCAGCGTTGATATGAGGTCAGGGGGTGAAAAACTGTTTTTT.

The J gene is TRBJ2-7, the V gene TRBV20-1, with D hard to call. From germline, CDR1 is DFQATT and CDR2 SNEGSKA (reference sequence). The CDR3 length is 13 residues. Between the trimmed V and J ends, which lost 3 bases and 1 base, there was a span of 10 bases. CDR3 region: CSASPAASYEQYF. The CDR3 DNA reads TGCAGTGCTAGTCCGGCGGCATCCTACGAGCAGTACTTC.

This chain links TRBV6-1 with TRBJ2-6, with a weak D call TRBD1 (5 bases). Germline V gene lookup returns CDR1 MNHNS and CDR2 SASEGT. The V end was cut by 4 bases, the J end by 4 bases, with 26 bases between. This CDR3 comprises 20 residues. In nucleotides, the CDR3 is TGTGCCAGCAGTGGCCAAAGCATCAGGCAGGGCACCGTGGGGGCCAACGTCCTGACTTTC. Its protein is CASSGQSIRQGTVGANVLTF.

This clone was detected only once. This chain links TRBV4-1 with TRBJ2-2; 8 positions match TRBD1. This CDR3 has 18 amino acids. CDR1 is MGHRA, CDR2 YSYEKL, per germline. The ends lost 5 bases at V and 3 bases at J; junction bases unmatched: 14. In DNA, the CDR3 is TGCGCCAGCAGCTCCTGGACAGGGCGCCCCTTAGACACCGGGGAGCTGTTTTTT. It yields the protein CASSSWTGRPLDTGELFF.

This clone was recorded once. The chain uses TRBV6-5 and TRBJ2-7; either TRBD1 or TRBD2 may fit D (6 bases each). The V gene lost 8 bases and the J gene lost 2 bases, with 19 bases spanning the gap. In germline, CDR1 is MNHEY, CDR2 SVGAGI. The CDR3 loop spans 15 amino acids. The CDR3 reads CASLTPGANPYEQYF. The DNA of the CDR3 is TGTGCCAGCCTCACACCGGGGGCTAATCCCTACGAGCAGTACTTC.

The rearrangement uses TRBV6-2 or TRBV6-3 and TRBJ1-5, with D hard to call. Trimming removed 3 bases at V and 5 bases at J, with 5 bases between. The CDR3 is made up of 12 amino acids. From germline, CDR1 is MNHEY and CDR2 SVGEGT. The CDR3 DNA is TGTGCCAGCAGTTATAAGGATCAGCCCCAGCATTTT. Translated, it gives CASSYKDQPQHF.

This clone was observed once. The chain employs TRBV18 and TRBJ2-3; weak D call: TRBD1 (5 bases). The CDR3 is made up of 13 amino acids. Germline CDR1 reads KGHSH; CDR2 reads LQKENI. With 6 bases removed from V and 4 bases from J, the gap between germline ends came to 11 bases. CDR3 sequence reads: CASSSQGADTQYF. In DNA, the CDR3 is TGTGCCAGCTCGTCGCAGGGTGCAGATACGCAGTATTTT.

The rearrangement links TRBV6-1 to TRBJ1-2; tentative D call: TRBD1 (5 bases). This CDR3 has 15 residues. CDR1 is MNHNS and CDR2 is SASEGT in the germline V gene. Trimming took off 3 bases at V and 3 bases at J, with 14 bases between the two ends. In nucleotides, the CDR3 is TGTGCCAGCAGTGATTGGCCAGGGCTGCACTATGGCTACACCTTC. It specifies CASSDWPGLHYGYTF.

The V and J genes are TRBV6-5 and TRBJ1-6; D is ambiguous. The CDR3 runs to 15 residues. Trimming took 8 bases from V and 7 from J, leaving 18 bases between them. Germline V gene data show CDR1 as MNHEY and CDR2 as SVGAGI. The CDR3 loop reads CASRPGVLLNSPLHF. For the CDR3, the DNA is TGTGCCAGCCGTCCAGGTGTCCTACTAAATTCACCCCTCCACTTT.